This T cell receptor (beta chain) originates from a study of T-cell memory formation after mild COVID-19. Study background: There were largely donor-specific TCR clusters.

As concerns this clonotype: The antigen is undetermined.

Study results and limitations: Memory from before infection featured some responding clones, which suggests cross-reactive memory joined.

This CDR3 comprises 15 residues. The germline V and J ends were trimmed by 5 bases and 5 bases, with 18 bases remaining between them. Germline V CDR1 and CDR2: MNHNS, SASEGT. TCRdb analysed the 5' RACE reads with MiXCR anew, one entry per CDR3 protein. Of roughly 300,000 distinct CDR3 sequences in the sample, approximately 8% were seen once. V gene TRBV6-1 combines with J gene TRBJ2-5; no definite D call. The sequence was obtained from a man aged 18 to 29 who had mild COVID-19 (a few samples of this study predate the infection). Cell type and time point are not known. The sequenced sample consisted of PBMCs or a T cell subset sorted from them (not recorded which). The CDR3 is CASSRPPPTSETQYF. CDR3 nucleotides: TGTGCCAGCAGTCGCCCGCCTCCTACTTCGGAGACCCAGTACTTC.